A selection of T cell receptor beta chains follows, all from one sample in a study of blood T cell repertoires in COVID-19. Some clones are missing from TCRdb's copy, which holds only in-frame ones; the method was immunoSEQ multiplex PCR. The sample holds approximately 200,000 clones, about four fifths seen once. Sequenced sample: peripheral blood. Receptors were obtained from a woman over 75 with acute or convalescent COVID-19. Both conserved end residues are part of each CDR3. A D gene is named only where the DNA matches it firmly. Expanded clones get a size class; other rows say once, few or many, or leave the size out.

DNA | CDR3 | size | J | V | D | length
TGTGCCACCAGTGACCAGTTCCACAATGAGCAGTTCTTC | CATSDQFHNEQFF | - | TRBJ2-1 | TRBV24-1 | - | 13
TGTGCCAGCAGTTCACCCCGTCAACTCACCTACGAGCAGTACTTC | CASSSPRQLTYEQYF | once | TRBJ2-7 | TRBV28 | - | 15
TGTGCCAGCAGTGAAGCTTTCGTTAGCGCAGCCGCAACTAATGAAAAACTGTTTTTT | CASSEAFVSAAATNEKLFF | once | TRBJ1-4 | TRBV6-1 | - | 19
TGTGCCAGCAGCCATGGGACAGGGCAACCACCCCTCCACTTT | CASSHGTGQPPLHF | - | TRBJ1-6 | TRBV7-9 | TRBD1 | 14
TGTGCCAGCAGCGTAGGGATACAGGGGCGAGATATATCCTACGAGCAGTACTTC | CASSVGIQGRDISYEQYF | once | TRBJ2-7 | TRBV9 | TRBD1 | 18
TGTGCCAGCAGCAATAATCCTACCGGGACTAGCGGACGCACAGATACGCAGTATTTT | CASSNNPTGTSGRTDTQYF | - | TRBJ2-3 | TRBV7-9 | TRBD2 | 19
TGTGCCAGCAGCATTTGTAGTTTTCGAGATACGCAGTATTTT | CASSICSFRDTQYF | once | TRBJ2-3 | TRBV21-1 | - | 14
TGTGCCAGCAGCGGGACAGGGATTGGTCAGCCCCAGCATTTT | CASSGTGIGQPQHF | - | TRBJ1-5 | TRBV9 | TRBD1 | 14
TGTGCCAGCAGCCAAGATCGGACAGTAAGCAATCAGCCCCAGCATTTT | CASSQDRTVSNQPQHF | once | TRBJ1-5 | TRBV3-1/TRBV3-2 | - | 16
TGTGCCAGCAGCCGAACTTCCGGGACAGAGTACGAGCAGTACTTC | CASSRTSGTEYEQYF | few | TRBJ2-7 | TRBV28 | TRBD1 | 15
TGTGCCAGCAGCCCGCTAGATAGCAGGGTCCGAGAGACCCAGTACTTC | CASSPLDSRVRETQYF | - | TRBJ2-5 | TRBV11-3 | - | 16
TGTGCCAGCAGTGTCCCGGGACAGGGTAAAGGGGAGCTGTTTTTT | CASSVPGQGKGELFF | - | TRBJ2-2 | TRBV27 | TRBD1 | 15
TGTGCCAGCAGCTCCCGGGGGGCGGCGGGAAATGAGCAGTTCTTC | CASSSRGAAGNEQFF | once | TRBJ2-1 | TRBV11-2 | - | 15
TGTGCCAGTAGCCCTCCGGGCGGGAGGGCCGGGAATGAGCAGTTCTTC | CASSPPGGRAGNEQFF | - | TRBJ2-1 | TRBV19 | TRBD2 | 16
TGTGCCAGCAGCCAAGATTCAGGGGGCGCTCGGAATGAGCAGTTCTTC | CASSQDSGGARNEQFF | - | TRBJ2-1 | TRBV3-1/TRBV3-2 | TRBD1 | 16
TGTGCCAGCAGCTTAGAGGAGGGCTCTGGAAACACCATATATTTT | CASSLEEGSGNTIYF | - | TRBJ1-3 | TRBV7-2 | - | 15
TGTGCCAGTAGTATAGGGCGGGACACTGAAGCTTTCTTT | CASSIGRDTEAFF | - | TRBJ1-1 | TRBV19 | - | 13
TGTGCCAGCAGCCAAGACCGCGGACTTAGGCCCCAGCATTTT | CASSQDRGLRPQHF | - | TRBJ1-5 | TRBV3-1/TRBV3-2 | - | 14
TGTGCCAGCAGCGTAGTCCTCGGGGGGAACACTGAAGCTTTCTTT | CASSVVLGGNTEAFF | few | TRBJ1-1 | TRBV9 | - | 15
TGCGCCAGCAGCTCGCTAGCGGGGTTAGGAGAGACCCAGTACTTC | CASSSLAGLGETQYF | - | TRBJ2-5 | TRBV5-1 | TRBD2 | 15
TGTGCCACCAGTGATGTCTCTAGCGGGGGGGCAGGTGAGCAGTTCTTC | CATSDVSSGGAGEQFF | - | TRBJ2-1 | TRBV24-1 | TRBD2 | 16
TGTGCCAGCACCCTGAGGCGGGGGGGCGAAGAGACCCAGTACTTC | CASTLRRGGEETQYF | - | TRBJ2-5 | TRBV5-4 | TRBD2 | 15
TGTGCCAGCAGCTCAGGGTTAGCGGGGTCCACCGGGGAGCTGTTTTTT | CASSSGLAGSTGELFF | - | TRBJ2-2 | TRBV7-2 | TRBD2 | 16
TGTGCCACCAGCAGAGGACTAGCGGATCTCCAAGAGACCCAGTACTTC | CATSRGLADLQETQYF | - | TRBJ2-5 | TRBV15 | TRBD2 | 16
TGTGCCAGCAGCTTGGGCCTGGGACAGCAAGAGACCCAGTACTTC | CASSLGLGQQETQYF | - | TRBJ2-5 | TRBV5-4 | TRBD1 | 15
TGTGCCAGCAGCGTATCCCCGACAGGCTCTAATGAAAAACTGTTTTTT | CASSVSPTGSNEKLFF | - | TRBJ1-4 | TRBV9 | - | 16
TGCGCCAGCAGCCAAGATTACGGTTTTTCTGGAAACACCATATATTTT | CASSQDYGFSGNTIYF | - | TRBJ1-3 | TRBV4-3 | - | 16
TGTGCCAGTAGCCGGACAGAAACGAACACCGGGGAGCTGTTTTTT | CASSRTETNTGELFF | - | TRBJ2-2 | TRBV19 | - | 15
TGTGCCAGCAGCGTAGACAGGGGGCCTGGAGAGCAGTACTTC | CASSVDRGPGEQYF | - | TRBJ2-7 | TRBV9 | TRBD1 | 14
TGTGCCAGCAGCCAGCCGGGACTGCAAGAGACCCAGTACTTC | CASSQPGLQETQYF | - | TRBJ2-5 | TRBV4-2 | - | 14
TGTGCCAGCAGCTTGACTAGCGGGCCCACAGATACGCAGTATTTT | CASSLTSGPTDTQYF | once | TRBJ2-3 | TRBV5-6 | TRBD2 | 15
TGTGCCAGCAGTACCATTGCAGGGGCCCCCGACAATGAGCAGTTCTTC | CASSTIAGAPDNEQFF | few | TRBJ2-1 | TRBV28 | - | 16
TGTGCCAGCAGTTTATCTGCGGGACAGGGGGCTAGCGGCGCCAATGAGCAGTTCTTC | CASSLSAGQGASGANEQFF | - | TRBJ2-1 | TRBV27 | TRBD1 | 19
TGTGCCAGCAGTGCCCTCGGGGGGCCGGCTAGCGGGAGGGACTACAATGAGCAGTTCTTC | CASSALGGPASGRDYNEQFF | - | TRBJ2-1 | TRBV6-1 | TRBD2 | 20
TGTGCCAGCAGCTTGGGGACAGTCCTCAACGAGCAGTACTTC | CASSLGTVLNEQYF | few | TRBJ2-7 | TRBV5-6 | - | 14
TGTGCCAGCAGTCTCGGACAGTCCCTAAATGAAAAACTGTTTTTT | CASSLGQSLNEKLFF | - | TRBJ1-4 | TRBV2 | - | 15
TGTGCCAGTAGAGACAGGGGCAGGACTGAAGCTTTCTTT | CASRDRGRTEAFF | - | TRBJ1-1 | TRBV19 | TRBD1 | 13
TGTGCTAGTGGTTCCCTGCCACAGGGGGCTATTTGGAATTCACCCCTCCACTTT | CASGSLPQGAIWNSPLHF | - | TRBJ1-6 | TRBV12-5 | TRBD1 | 18
TGTGCCAGCAGTCCGCGCAGGAACTATGGCTACACCTTC | CASSPRRNYGYTF | - | TRBJ1-2 | TRBV28 | - | 13
TGCGCCAGCAGCCCCGACAGGGGGCAACAGGGTGAAAAACTGTTTTTT | CASSPDRGQQGEKLFF | - | TRBJ1-4 | TRBV5-1 | TRBD1 | 16
TGTGCCAGCAGCTTACTGAGCAATCAGCCCCAGCATTTT | CASSLLSNQPQHF | - | TRBJ1-5 | TRBV11-2 | - | 13
TGTGCCAGCAGCTTAGTGGGGGGGGATTACAATGAGCAGTTCTTC | CASSLVGGDYNEQFF | - | TRBJ2-1 | TRBV7-2 | TRBD2 | 15
TGTGCCAGCAGCAAAACGGGCGGACAGGGGGCTGACGGCTACACCTTC | CASSKTGGQGADGYTF | - | TRBJ1-2 | TRBV21-1 | - | 16
TGTGCCAGCAGCGCGGGGACAGAGAAAGGAAACACCATATATTTT | CASSAGTEKGNTIYF | - | TRBJ1-3 | TRBV9 | TRBD1 | 15
TGTGCCAGCAGTTCGGACAGGGCTGGAAACACCATATATTTT | CASSSDRAGNTIYF | - | TRBJ1-3 | TRBV27 | TRBD1 | 14
TGCGCCAGCAGCTTGGGTGCTAGCGGGGCGGATGAGCAGTTCTTC | CASSLGASGADEQFF | - | TRBJ2-1 | TRBV5-1 | TRBD2 | 15
TGTGCCAGTAGTAGTACAGGGACGTATAGCAATCAGCCCCAGCATTTT | CASSSTGTYSNQPQHF | - | TRBJ1-5 | TRBV19 | - | 16